This T cell receptor (beta chain) was documented in a study of blood T cell repertoires in COVID-19. The study assigned cohorts using participant-reported clinical history. No more than 2 weeks before study entry, exposed participants had met a case of COVID-19. The germline V gene encodes CDR1 MNHEY and CDR2 SVGEGT. The CDR3 spans 16 residues. V dropped 5 bases and J dropped 2; count of bases not matched to a gene: 9. This clone was picked up one time. Profiling relied on immunoSEQ multiplex PCR, and the TCRdb table lists in-frame clones only, not all of them. Among about 240,000 clones listed, about four fifths were seen once.

The sequenced material came from PBMCs or T cells enriched from blood (not recorded which). V usage is TRBV6-2 or TRBV6-3 and J usage is TRBJ2-7; TRBD1 agrees at 10 bases. This sequence was found in a woman between 40 and 55 years old who had been exposed to COVID-19. DNA of the CDR3: TGTGCCAGCAGTCGCCTGACAGGGGGCTCCCCCTACGAGCAGTACTTC. The encoded protein is CASSRLTGGSPYEQYF.